A selection of T cell receptor beta chains follows, all from one sample in a study of identical twins. TCRdb processed the 5' RACE reads anew with MiXCR; each CDR3 protein has one entry. The sample lists about 190,000 distinct CDR3 sequences; 15% to 20% were seen once. These data are also associated with another study on T cells expressing NK-cell markers.

Sequencing input: CD8+ T cells sorted from blood. The receptors come from a woman aged 18-29 years in good health. The CDR3 runs from the conserved cysteine through the conserved F or W. D genes are given only for firm matches. The size field is filled for only some rows; it gives once, few, many or a size class.

d_call	v_call	clone_size	j_call	cdr3_nt	cdr3_aa
NA	TRBV20-1	few	TRBJ2-5	TGCAGTGCTAGAGATAGGGACGAACGATCCTACCAAGAGACCCAGTACTTC	CSARDRDERSYQETQYF
NA	TRBV6-1	NA	TRBJ2-7	TGTGCCAGCAGCTCGGGACCGAAAGTCTTCGAGCAGTACTTC	CASSSGPKVFEQYF
TRBD2	TRBV7-9	few	TRBJ2-7	TGTGCCAGCAGCTCGAATAGCGGGACGCAAAACTACGAGCAGTACTTC	CASSSNSGTQNYEQYF
NA	TRBV7-8	few	TRBJ2-1	TGTGCCAGCGCGGCCACGGGAGAGTACAATGAGCAGTTCTTC	CASAATGEYNEQFF
NA	TRBV7-6	NA	TRBJ2-2	TGTGCCAGCAGCTTAGTTGGCGGGGGCTCATCCGGGGAGCTGTTTTTT	CASSLVGGGSSGELFF
NA	TRBV9	NA	TRBJ1-4	TGTGCCAGCAGCCCACACCGGGACCCGTTCGAAAAACTGTTTTTT	CASSPHRDPFEKLFF
NA	TRBV12-3/TRBV12-4	few	TRBJ2-7	TGTGCCAGCAGTGGGGCCCCGGGCGAGCAGTACTTC	CASSGAPGEQYF
NA	TRBV6-5	few	TRBJ1-2	TGTGCCAGCAGTTACTCGTACAGGACTAACTATGGCTACACCTTC	CASSYSYRTNYGYTF
TRBD1	TRBV6-2/TRBV6-3	NA	TRBJ2-7	TGTGCCAGCACCAGACAGGGGTCGACCTACGAGCAGTACTTC	CASTRQGSTYEQYF
NA	TRBV25-1	NA	TRBJ2-7	TGTGCCAGCAGTGAGGGCCAGAGTGGGGTAAACGAGCAGTACTTC	CASSEGQSGVNEQYF
NA	TRBV6-1	few	TRBJ1-1	TGTGCCAGCAGTGAAGTCACGGGAGCTTTCTTT	CASSEVTGAFF
NA	TRBV21-1	NA	TRBJ2-5	TGTGCCAGCTGGAACTTGAGGGGGCAAGAGACCCAGTACTTC	CASWNLRGQETQYF
TRBD1	TRBV27	NA	TRBJ1-5	TGTGCCAGCAGTCAAACAGGGGCCAATCAGCCCCAGCATTTT	CASSQTGANQPQHF
NA	TRBV24-1	few	TRBJ2-7	TGTGCCACCATCCTAGGAGGAGGGGAGCAGTACTTC	CATILGGGEQYF
NA	TRBV12-3/TRBV12-4	NA	TRBJ2-3	TGTGCCAGCAGTTTGGTCGGGATTGGAGATACGCAGTATTTT	CASSLVGIGDTQYF
TRBD1	TRBV5-1	few	TRBJ2-3	TGCGCCAGCAGCTTGTACAGGGGAGCGACAGATACGCAGTATTTT	CASSLYRGATDTQYF